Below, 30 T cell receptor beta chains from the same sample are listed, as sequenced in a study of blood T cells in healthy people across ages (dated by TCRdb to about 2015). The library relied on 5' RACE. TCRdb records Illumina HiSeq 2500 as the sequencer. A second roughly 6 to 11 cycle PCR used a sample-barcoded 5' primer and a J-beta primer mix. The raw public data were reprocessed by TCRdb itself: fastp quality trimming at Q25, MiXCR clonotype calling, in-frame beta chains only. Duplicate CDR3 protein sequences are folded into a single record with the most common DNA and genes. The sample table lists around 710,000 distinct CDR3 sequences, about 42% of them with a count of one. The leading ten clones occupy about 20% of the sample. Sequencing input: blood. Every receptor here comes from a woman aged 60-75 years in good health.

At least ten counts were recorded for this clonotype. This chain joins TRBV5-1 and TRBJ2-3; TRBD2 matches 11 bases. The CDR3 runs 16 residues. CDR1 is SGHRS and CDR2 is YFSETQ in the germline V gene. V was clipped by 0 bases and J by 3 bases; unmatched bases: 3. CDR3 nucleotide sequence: TGCGCCAGCAGCTTGGCCGGGACTAGCGGAACAGATACGCAGTATTTT. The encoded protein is CASSLAGTSGTDTQYF.

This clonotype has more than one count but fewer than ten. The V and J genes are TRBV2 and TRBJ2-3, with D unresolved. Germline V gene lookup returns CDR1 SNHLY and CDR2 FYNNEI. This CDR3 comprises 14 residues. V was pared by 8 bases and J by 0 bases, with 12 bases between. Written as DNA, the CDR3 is TGTGCCAGCTTTGGGGTACGGAGCACAGATACGCAGTATTTT. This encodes CASFGVRSTDTQYF. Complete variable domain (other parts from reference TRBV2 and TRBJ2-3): EPEVTQTPSHQVTQMGQEVILRCVPISNHLYFYWYRQILGQKVEFLVSFYNNEISEKSEIFDDQFSVERPDGSNFTLKIRSTKLEDSAMYFCASFGVRSTDTQYFGPGTRLTVL.

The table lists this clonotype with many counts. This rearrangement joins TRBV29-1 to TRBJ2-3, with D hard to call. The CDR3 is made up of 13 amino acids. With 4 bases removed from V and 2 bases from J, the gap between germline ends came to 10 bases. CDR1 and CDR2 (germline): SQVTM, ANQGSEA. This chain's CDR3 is CSVASQSTDTQYF. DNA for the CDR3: TGCAGCGTTGCCAGCCAATCCACAGATACGCAGTATTTT.

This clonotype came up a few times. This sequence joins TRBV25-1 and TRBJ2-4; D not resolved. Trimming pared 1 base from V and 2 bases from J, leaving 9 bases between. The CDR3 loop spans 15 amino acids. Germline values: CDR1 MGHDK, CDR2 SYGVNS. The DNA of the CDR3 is TGTGCCAGCAGTGAATGGCTGGGTTCCAAAAACATTCAGTACTTC. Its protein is CASSEWLGSKNIQYF.

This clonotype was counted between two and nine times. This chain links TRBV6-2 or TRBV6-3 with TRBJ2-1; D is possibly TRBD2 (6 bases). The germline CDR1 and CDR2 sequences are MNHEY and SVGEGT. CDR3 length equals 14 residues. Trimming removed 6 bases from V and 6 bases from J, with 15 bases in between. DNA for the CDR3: TGTGCCAGCAGCCAACGGACTACCCTCAATGAGCAGTTCTTC. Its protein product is CASSQRTTLNEQFF.

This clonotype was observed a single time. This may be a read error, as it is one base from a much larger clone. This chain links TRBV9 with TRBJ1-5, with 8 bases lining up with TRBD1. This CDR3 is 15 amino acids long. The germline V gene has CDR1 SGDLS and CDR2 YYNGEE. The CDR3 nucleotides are TGTGCCGGCAGCGCTCAGGGACAGGTCAATCAGCCCCAGCATTTT. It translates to CAGSAQGQVNQPQHF.

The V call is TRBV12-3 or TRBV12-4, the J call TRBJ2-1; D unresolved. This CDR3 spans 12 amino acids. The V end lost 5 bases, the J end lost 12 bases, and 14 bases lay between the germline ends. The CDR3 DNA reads TGTGCCAGCAGTCGGTCCGGTTGGGTGCAGTTCTTC. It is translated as CASSRSGWVQFF.

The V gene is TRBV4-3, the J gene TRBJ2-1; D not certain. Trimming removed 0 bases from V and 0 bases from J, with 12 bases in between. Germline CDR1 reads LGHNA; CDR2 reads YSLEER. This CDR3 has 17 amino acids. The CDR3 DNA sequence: TGCGCCAGCAGCCAAGAGCCCCAAGTTTCCTCCTACAATGAGCAGTTCTTC. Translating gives CASSQEPQVSSYNEQFF.

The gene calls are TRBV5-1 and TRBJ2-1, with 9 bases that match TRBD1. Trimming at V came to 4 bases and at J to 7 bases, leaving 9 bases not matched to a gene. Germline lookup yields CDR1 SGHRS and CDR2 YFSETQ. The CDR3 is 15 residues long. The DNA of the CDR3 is TGCGCCAGCAGCGGCCGGGACAGGGATGCGAATGAGCAGTTCTTC. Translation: CASSGRDRDANEQFF.

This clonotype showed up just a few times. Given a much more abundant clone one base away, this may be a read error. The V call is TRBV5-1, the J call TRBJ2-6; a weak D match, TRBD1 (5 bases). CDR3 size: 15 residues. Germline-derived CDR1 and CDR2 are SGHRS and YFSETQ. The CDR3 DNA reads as TGCGCCAGCAGCACTTTAGGGGATGGGGCCAACGTCCCGACTTTC. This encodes CASSTLGDGANVPTF.

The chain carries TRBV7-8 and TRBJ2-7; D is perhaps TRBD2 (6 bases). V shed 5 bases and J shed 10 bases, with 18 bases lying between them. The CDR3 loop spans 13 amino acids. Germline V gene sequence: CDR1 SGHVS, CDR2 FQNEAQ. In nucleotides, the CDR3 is TGTGCCAGCAGCGGGACTCCTGAAGGGTCTCAGTACTTC. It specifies CASSGTPEGSQYF.

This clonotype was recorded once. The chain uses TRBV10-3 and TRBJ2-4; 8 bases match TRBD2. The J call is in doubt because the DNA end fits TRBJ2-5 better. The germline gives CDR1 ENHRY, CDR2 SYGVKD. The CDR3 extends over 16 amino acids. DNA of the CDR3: TGTGCCATCAGTGAATCAGACTTAGCGGGGCAAGAGACCCAGTACTTC. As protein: CAISESDLAGQETQYF.

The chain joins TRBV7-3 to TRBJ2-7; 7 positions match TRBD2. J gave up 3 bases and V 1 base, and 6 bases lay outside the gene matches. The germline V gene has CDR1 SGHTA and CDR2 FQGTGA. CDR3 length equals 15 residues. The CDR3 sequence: CASSLRRAGNYEQYF. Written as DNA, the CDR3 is TGTGCCAGCAGCTTAAGACGAGCGGGGAACTACGAGCAGTACTTC. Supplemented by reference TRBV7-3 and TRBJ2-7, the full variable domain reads GAGVSQTPSNKVTEKGKYVELRCDPISGHTALYWYRQSLGQGPEFLIYFQGTGAADDSGLPNDRFFAVRPEGSVSTLKIQRTERGDSAVYLCASSLRRAGNYEQYFGPGTRLTVT.

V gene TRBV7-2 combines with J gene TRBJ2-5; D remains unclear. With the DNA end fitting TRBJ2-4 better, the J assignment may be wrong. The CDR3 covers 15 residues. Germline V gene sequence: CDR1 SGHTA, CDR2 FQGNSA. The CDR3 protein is CASSVGVKERNIQYF. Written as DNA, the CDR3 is TGTGCCAGCAGTGTGGGTGTTAAGGAAAGAAACATTCAGTACTTC.

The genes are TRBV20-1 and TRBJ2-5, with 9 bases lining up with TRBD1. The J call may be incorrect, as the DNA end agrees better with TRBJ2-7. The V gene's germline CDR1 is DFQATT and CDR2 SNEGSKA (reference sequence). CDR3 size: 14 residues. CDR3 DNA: TGCAGTGCTATGGGACAGGGAGTGACATACGAGCAGTACTTC. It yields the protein CSAMGQGVTYEQYF.

The CDR3 coding sequence is TGTGCCAGCAGCCCCCCGGGCCGGGCACAAGAGACCCAGTACTTC. Protein sequence: CASSPPGRAQETQYF. This chain uses TRBV7-2 with TRBJ2-5, with D unclear. The CDR3 extends over 15 amino acids. CDR1 and CDR2 from the germline V gene are SGHTA and FQGNSA. V gave up 5 bases and J gave up 2 bases, with 15 bases separating them.

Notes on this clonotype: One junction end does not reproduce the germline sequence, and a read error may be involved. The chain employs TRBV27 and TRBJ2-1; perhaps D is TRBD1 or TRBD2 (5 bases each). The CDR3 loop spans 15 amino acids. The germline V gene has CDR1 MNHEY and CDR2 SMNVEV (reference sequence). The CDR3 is CDSRPGTQGYNEQFF. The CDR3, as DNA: TGTGACAGCAGACCCGGGACCCAGGGCTACAATGAGCAGTTCTTC.

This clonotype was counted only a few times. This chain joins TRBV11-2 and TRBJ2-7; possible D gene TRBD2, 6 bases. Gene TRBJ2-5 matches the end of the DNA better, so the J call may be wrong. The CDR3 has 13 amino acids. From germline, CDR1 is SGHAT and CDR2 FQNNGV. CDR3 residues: CASTLSGVETQYF. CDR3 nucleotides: TGTGCCAGCACCCTTTCGGGGGTTGAGACCCAGTACTTC.

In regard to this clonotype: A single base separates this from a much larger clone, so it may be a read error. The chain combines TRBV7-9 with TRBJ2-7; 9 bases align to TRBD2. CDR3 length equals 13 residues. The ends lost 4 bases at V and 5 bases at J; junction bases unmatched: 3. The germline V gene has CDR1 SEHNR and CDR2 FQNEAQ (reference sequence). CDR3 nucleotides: TGTGCCAGCAGCTCAGCGGGGGGAAACGAGCAGTACTTC. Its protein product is CASSSAGGNEQYF.

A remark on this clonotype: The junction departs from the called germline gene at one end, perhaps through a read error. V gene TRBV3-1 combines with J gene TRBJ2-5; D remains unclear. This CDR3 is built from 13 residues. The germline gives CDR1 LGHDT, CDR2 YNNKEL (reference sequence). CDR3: CASSQDLNGKQYF. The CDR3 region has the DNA TGCGCCAGCAGCCAAGATCTTAACGGAAAGCAGTACTTC.

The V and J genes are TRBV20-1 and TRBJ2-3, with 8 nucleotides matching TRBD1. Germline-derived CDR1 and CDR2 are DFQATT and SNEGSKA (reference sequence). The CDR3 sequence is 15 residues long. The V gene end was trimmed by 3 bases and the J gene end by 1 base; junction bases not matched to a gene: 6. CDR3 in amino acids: CSARDGQGGTDTQYF. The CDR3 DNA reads TGCAGTGCTAGGGATGGACAGGGAGGCACAGATACGCAGTATTTT.

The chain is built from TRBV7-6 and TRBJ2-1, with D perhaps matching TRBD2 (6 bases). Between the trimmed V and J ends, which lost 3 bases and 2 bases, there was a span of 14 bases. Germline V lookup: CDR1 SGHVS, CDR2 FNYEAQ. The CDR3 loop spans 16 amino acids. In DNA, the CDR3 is TGTGCCAGCAGCTTGCGGTCGGAGGGGACCTACAATGAGCAGTTCTTC. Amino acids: CASSLRSEGTYNEQFF.

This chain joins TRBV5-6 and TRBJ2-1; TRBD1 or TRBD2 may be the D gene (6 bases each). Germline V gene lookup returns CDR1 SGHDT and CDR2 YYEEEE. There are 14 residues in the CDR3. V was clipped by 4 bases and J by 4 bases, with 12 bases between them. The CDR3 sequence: CASSEGDLYNEQFF. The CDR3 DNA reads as TGTGCCAGCAGCGAGGGGGACTTATACAATGAGCAGTTCTTC.

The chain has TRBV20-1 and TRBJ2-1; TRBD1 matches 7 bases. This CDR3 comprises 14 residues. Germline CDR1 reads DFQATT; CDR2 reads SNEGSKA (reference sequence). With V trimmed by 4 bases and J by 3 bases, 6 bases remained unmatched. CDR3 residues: CSAKVRQGYNEQFF. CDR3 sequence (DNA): TGCAGTGCTAAAGTCAGACAGGGCTACAATGAGCAGTTCTTC.

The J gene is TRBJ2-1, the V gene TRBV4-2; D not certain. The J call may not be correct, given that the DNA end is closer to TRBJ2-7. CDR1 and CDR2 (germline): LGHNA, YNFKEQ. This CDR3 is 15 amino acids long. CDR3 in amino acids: CASSPGVSSYNEQYF. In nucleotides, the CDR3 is TGTGCCAGCAGCCCGGGCGTCAGCTCCTACAATGAGCAGTACTTC.

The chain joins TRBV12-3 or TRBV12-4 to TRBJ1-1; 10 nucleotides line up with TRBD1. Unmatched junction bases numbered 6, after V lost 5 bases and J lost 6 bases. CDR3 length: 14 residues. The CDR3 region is CASSKTGGFAEAFF. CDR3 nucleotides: TGTGCCAGCAGTAAGACAGGGGGCTTCGCTGAAGCTTTCTTT.

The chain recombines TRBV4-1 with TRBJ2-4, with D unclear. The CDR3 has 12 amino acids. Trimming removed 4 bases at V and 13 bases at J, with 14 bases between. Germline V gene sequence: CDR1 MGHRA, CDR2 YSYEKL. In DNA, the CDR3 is TGCGCCAGCAGCCCTGTAGCCGGAGAGCAGTACTTC. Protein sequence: CASSPVAGEQYF.

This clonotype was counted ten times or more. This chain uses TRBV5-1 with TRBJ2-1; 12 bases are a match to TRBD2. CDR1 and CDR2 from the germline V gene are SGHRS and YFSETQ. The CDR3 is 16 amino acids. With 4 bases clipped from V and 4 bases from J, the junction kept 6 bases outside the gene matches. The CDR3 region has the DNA TGCGCCAGCAGCCCCCCTAGCGGGAGGGGATACAATGAGCAGTTCTTC. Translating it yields CASSPPSGRGYNEQFF.

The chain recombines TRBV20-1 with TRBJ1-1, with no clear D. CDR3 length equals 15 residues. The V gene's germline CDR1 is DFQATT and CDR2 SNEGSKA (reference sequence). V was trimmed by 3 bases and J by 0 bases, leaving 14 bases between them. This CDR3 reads CSARDVFAVNTEAFF. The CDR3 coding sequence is TGCAGTGCTAGGGACGTTTTCGCAGTGAACACTGAAGCTTTCTTT.

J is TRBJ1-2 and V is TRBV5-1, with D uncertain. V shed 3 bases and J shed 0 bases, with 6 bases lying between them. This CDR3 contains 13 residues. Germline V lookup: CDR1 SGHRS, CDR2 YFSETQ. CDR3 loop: CASSSIANYGYTF. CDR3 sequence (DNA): TGCGCCAGCAGCTCGATAGCTAACTATGGCTACACCTTC.